This TCR beta chain was profiled in a study of blood T cells in healthy people across ages. Overall study findings and caveats: Aged donors had fewer naive CD4+ cells and lower diversity than long-lived donors. The percentage of naive T cells correlated strongly with TCR beta diversity.

In the case of this clonotype: No antigen is known for it.

CDR1 and CDR2 (germline): KGHSH, LQKENI. V shed 6 bases and J shed 6 bases, with 11 bases lying between them. CDR3 length: 12 amino acids. With a J-beta primer mix and a sample-barcoded 5' primer, a second PCR ran about 7 to 12 cycles. Each CDR3 protein is one row after TCRdb ran MiXCR on the 5' RACE reads. The table shows roughly 790,000 distinct CDR3 sequences, with roughly 41% occurring only once. The chain couples TRBV18 to TRBJ1-1; D ambiguous. The source is a woman aged 55-70 years in good health. Sequences were obtained from blood. The CDR3 DNA sequence: TGTGCCAGCTCCCCGCAGGCATCTGAAGCTTTCTTT. Its protein is CASSPQASEAFF.